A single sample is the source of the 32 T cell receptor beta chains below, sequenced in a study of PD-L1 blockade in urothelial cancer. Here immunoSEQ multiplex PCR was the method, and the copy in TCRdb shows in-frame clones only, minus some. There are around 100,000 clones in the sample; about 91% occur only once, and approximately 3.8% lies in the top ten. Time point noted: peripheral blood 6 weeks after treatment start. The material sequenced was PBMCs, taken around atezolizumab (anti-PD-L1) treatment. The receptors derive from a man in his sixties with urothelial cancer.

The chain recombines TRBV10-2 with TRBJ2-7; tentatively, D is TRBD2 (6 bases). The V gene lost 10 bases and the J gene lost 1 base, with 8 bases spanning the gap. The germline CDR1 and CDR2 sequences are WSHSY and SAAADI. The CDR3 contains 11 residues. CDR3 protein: CATGLSYEQYF. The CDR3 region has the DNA TGCGCCACCGGACTATCCTACGAGCAGTACTTC.

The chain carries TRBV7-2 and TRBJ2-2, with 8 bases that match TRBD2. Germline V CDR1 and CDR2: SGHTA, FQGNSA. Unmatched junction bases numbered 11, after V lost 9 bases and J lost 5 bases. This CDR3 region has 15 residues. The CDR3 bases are TGTGCCAGTGTGCGGGGGGCCGATTTAACCGGGGAGCTGTTTTTT. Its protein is CASVRGADLTGELFF.

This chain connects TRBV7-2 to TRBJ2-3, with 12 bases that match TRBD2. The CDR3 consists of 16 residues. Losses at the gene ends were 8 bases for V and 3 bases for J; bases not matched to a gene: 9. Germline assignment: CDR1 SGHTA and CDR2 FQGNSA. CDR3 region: CASGPTSGSYTDTQYF. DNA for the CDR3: TGTGCCAGCGGCCCGACTAGCGGGAGCTATACAGATACGCAGTATTTT.

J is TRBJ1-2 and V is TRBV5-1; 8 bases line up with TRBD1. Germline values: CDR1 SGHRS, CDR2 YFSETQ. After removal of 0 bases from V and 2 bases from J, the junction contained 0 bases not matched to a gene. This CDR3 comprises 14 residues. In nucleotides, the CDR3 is TGCGCCAGCAGCTTGGGGGACAGGAACTATGGCTACACCTTC. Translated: CASSLGDRNYGYTF.

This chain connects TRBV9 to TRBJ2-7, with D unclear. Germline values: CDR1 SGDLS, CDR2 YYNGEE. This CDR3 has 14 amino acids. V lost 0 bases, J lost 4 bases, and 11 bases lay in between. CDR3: CASSVEARTYEQYF. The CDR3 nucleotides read TGTGCCAGCAGCGTAGAAGCCCGCACGTACGAGCAGTACTTC.

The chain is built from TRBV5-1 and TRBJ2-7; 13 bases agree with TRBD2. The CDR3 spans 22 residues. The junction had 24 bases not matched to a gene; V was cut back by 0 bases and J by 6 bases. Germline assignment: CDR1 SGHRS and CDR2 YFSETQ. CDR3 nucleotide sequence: TGCGCCAGCAGCTTGGATCGCGGCAGTTCTACGGGACTAGCGGGGCTCCCCAGCGAGCAGTACTTC. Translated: CASSLDRGSSTGLAGLPSEQYF.

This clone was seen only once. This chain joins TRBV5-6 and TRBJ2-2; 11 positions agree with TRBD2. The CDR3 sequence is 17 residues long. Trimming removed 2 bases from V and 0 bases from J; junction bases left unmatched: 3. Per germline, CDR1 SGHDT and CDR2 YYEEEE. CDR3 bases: TGTGCCAGCAGCTTACAGACTAGCGGGGCGAACACCGGGGAGCTGTTTTTT. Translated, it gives CASSLQTSGANTGELFF.

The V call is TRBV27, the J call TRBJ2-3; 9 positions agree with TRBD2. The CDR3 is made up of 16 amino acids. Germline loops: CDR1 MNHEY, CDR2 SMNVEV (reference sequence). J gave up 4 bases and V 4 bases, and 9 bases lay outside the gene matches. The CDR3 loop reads CASSSLAGSDSDTQYF. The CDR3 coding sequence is TGTGCCAGCAGTTCTCTAGCGGGGAGTGATTCAGATACGCAGTATTTT.

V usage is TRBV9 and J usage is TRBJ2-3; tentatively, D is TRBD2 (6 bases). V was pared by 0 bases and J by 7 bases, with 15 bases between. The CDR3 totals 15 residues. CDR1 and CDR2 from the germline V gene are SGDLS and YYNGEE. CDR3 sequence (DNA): TGTGCCAGCAGCGTAGGCGGACTACCTTCCCATACGCAGTATTTT. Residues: CASSVGGLPSHTQYF.

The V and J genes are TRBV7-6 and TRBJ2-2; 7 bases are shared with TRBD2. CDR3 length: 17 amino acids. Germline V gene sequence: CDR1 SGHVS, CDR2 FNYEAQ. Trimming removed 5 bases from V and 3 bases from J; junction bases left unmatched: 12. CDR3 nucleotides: TGTGCCAGCAGCCGGGGGGATGACCCCTCGGACACCGGGGAGCTGTTTTTT. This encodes CASSRGDDPSDTGELFF.

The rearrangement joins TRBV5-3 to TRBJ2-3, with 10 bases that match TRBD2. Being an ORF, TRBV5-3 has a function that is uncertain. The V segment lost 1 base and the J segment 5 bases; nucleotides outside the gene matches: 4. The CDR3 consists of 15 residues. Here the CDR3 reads CARSLLLAGEDTQYF. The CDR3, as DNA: TGTGCCAGAAGCTTGTTGCTAGCGGGGGAAGATACGCAGTATTTT.

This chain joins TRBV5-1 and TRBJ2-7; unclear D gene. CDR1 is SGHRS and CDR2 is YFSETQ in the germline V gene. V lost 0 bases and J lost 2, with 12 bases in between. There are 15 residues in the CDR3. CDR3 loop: CASSLGSDNTYEQYF. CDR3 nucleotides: TGCGCCAGCAGCTTGGGTTCTGACAACACCTACGAGCAGTACTTC.

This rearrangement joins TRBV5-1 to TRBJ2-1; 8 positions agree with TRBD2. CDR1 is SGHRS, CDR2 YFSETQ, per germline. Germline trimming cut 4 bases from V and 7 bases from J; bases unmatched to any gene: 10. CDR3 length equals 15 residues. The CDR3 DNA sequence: TGCGCCAGCAGCCCGAGCGGGGGCGGGGTTAATGAGCAGTTCTTC. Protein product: CASSPSGGGVNEQFF. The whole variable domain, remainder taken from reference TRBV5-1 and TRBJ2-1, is KAGVTQTPRYLIKTRGQQVTLSCSPISGHRSVSWYQQTPGQGLQFLFEYFSETQRNKGNFPGRFSGRQFSNSRSEMNVSTLELGDSALYLCASSPSGGGVNEQFFGPGTRLTVL.

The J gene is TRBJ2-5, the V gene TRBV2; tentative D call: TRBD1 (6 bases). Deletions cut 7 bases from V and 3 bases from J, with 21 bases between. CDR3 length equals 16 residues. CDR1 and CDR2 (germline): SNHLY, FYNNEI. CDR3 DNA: TGTGCCAGCACTGTTGGGGGCGGCCATATAGAAGAGACCCAGTACTTC. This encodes CASTVGGGHIEETQYF.

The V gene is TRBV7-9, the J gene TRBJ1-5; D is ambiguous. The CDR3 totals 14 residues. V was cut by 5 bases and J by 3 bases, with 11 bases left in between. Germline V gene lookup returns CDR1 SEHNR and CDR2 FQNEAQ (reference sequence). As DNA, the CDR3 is TGTGCCAGCAGCCTTGACGGAGACAATCAGCCCCAGCATTTT. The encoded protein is CASSLDGDNQPQHF.

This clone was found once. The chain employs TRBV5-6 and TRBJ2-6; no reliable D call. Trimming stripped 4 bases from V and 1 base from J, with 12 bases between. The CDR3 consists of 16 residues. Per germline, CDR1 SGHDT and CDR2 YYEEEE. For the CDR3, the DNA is TGTGCCAGCAGCCCTGGGCCCGGTTCTGGGGCCAACGTCCTGACTTTC. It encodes CASSPGPGSGANVLTF.

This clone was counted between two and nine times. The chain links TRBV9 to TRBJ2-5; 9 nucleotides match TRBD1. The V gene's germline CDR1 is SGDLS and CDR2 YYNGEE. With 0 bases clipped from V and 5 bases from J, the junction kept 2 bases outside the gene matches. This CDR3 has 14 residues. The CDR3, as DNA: TGTGCCAGCAGCGTAGTTGACAGGGGGGAGACCCAGTACTTC. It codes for CASSVVDRGETQYF.

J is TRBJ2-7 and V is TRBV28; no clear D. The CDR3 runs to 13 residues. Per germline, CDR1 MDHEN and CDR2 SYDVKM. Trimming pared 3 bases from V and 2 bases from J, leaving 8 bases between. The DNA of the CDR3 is TGTGCCAGCAGTTTCCCCACGGCCTACGAGCAGTACTTC. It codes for CASSFPTAYEQYF.

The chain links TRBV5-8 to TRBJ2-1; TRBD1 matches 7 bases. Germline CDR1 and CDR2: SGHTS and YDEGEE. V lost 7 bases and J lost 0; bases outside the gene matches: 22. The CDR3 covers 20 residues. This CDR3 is CASPTGTEYFRPTSYNEQFF. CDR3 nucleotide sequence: TGTGCCAGCCCGACCGGGACAGAATATTTTCGTCCGACCTCCTACAATGAGCAGTTCTTC.

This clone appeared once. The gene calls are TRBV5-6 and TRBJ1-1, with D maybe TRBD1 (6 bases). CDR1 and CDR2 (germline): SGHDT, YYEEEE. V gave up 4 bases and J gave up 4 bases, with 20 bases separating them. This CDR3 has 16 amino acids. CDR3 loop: CASSGITGSLGTEAFF. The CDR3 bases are TGTGCCAGCAGCGGGATTACAGGGTCCTTGGGCACTGAAGCTTTCTTT.

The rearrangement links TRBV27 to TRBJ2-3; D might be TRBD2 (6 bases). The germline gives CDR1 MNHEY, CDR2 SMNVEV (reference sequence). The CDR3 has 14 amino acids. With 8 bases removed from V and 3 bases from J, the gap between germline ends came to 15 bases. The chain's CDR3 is CASPNVRGTDTQYF. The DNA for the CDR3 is TGTGCCAGCCCCAATGTTCGGGGGACAGATACGCAGTATTTT.

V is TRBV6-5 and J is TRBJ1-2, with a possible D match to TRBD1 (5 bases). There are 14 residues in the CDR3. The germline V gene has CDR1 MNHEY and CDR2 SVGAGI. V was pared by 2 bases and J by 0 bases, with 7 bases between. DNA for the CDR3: TGTGCCAGCAGTTACGACAGCACTAACTATGGCTACACCTTC. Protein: CASSYDSTNYGYTF.

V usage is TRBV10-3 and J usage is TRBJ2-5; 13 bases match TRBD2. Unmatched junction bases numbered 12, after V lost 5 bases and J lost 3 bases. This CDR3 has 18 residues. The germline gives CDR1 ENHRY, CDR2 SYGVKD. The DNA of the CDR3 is TGTGCCATCAGTTTTGGGACTAGCGGGACGGTTGCTAAAGAGACCCAGTACTTC. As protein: CAISFGTSGTVAKETQYF.

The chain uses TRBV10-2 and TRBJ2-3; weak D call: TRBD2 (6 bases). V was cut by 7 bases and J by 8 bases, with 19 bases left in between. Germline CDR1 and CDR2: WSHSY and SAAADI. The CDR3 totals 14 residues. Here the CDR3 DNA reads TGCGCCAGCACATCCTGGGAGGAGGCTGGTACGCAGTATTTT. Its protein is CASTSWEEAGTQYF.

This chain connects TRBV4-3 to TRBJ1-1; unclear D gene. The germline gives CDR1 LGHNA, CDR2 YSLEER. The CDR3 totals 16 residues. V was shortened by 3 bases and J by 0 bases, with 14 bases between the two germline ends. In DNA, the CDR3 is TGCGCCAGCAGCCACCTACCCCCCTTTGTGAACACTGAAGCTTTCTTT. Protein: CASSHLPPFVNTEAFF.

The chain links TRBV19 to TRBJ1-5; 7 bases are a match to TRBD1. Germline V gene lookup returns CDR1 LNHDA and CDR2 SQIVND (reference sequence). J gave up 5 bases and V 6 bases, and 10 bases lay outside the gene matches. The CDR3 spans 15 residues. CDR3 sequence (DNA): TGTGCCAGTAGCAATTTTCAGGGGGAATATCAGCCCCAGCATTTT. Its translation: CASSNFQGEYQPQHF. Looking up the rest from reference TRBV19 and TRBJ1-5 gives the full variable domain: DGGITQSPKYLFRKEGQNVTLSCEQNLNHDAMYWYRQDPGQGLRLIYYSQIVNDFQKGDIAEGYSVSREKKESFPLTVTSAQKNPTAFYLCASSNFQGEYQPQHFGDGTRLSIL.

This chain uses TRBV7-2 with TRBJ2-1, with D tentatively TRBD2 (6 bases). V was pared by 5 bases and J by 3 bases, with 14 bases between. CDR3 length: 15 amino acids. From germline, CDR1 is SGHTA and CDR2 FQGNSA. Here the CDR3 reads CASSRGGSGYNEQFF. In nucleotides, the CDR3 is TGTGCCAGCAGCCGTGGGGGTAGCGGCTACAATGAGCAGTTCTTC.

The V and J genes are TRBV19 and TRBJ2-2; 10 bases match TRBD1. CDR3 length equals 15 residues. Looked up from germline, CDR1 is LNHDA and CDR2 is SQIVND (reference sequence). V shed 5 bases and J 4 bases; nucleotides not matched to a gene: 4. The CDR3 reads CASSETGGGTGELFF. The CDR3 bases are TGTGCCAGTAGTGAGACAGGGGGCGGCACCGGGGAGCTGTTTTTT.

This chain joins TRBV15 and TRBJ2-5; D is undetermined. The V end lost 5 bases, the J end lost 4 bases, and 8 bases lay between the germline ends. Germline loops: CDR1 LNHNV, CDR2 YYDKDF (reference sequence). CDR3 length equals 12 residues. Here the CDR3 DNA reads TGTGCCACCAGCGCAGGATTAGAGACCCAGTACTTC. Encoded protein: CATSAGLETQYF. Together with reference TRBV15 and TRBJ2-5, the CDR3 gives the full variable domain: DAMVIQNPRYQVTQFGKPVTLSCSQTLNHNVMYWYQQKSSQAPKLLFHYYDKDFNNEADTPDNFQSRRPNTSFCFLDIRSPGLGDTAMYLCATSAGLETQYFGPGTRLLVL.

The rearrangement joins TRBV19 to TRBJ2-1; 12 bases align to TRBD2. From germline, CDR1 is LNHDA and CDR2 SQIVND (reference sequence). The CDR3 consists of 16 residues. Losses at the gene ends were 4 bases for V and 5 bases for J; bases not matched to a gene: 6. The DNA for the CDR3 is TGTGCCAGTAGTACTCGCTCTAGCGGGGGGGACAATGAGCAGTTCTTC. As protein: CASSTRSSGGDNEQFF.

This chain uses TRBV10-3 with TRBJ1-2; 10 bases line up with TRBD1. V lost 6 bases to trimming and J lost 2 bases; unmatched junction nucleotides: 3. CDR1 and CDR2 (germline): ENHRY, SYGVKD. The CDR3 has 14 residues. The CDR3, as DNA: TGTGCCATCAGGGGACAGGGGAGGAACTATGGCTACACCTTC. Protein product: CAIRGQGRNYGYTF.

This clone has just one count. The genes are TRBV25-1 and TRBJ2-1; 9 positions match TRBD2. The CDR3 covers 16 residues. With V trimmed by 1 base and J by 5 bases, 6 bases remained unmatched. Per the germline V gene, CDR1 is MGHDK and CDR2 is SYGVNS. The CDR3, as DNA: TGTGCCAGCAGTGAATCGGGCGGGAGGGCCCACAATGAGCAGTTCTTC. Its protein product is CASSESGGRAHNEQFF.